These T cell receptor beta chains were read from a single sample in a study of long-term antiretroviral therapy in people with HIV. Clones were read by immunoSEQ multiplex PCR, and TCRdb kept only the in-frame ones, dropping some. The table lists approximately 36,000 clones, roughly 80% of them singletons, with around 6.3% in the top ten. Material: unsorted PBMCs, obtained 0.6 years after starting antiretroviral therapy. The receptors were gathered from a young man with HIV. CDR3s include the opening cysteine and the closing phenylalanine or tryptophan. A D gene is named only where the DNA matches it firmly. Rows give clone size only sometimes, using once, few, many, or a class for an expanded clone.

V gene: TRBV25-1; J gene: TRBJ1-2; D gene: .; clone size: .; CDR3 protein: CASSPVGGKHYGYTF; CDR3 DNA: TGTGCCAGCAGCCCCGTTGGAGGAAAGCACTATGGCTACACCTTC
V gene: TRBV7-8; J gene: TRBJ1-4; D gene: .; clone size: .; CDR3 protein: CASSFLAIGATNEKLFF; CDR3 DNA: TGTGCCAGCAGCTTCTTAGCAATAGGAGCAACTAATGAAAAACTGTTTTTT
V gene: TRBV29-1; J gene: TRBJ2-3; D gene: .; clone size: .; CDR3 protein: CSVRESPTDTQYF; CDR3 DNA: TGCAGCGTGCGAGAGTCCCCCACAGATACGCAGTATTTT
V gene: TRBV6-5; J gene: TRBJ2-7; D gene: .; clone size: .; CDR3 protein: CASSYEGAYEQYF; CDR3 DNA: TGTGCCAGCAGTTATGAGGGCGCTTACGAGCAGTACTTC
V gene: TRBV11-2; J gene: TRBJ1-5; D gene: .; clone size: .; CDR3 protein: CASSLDGRGRQPQHF; CDR3 DNA: TGTGCCAGCAGCTTAGATGGAAGGGGCCGACAGCCCCAGCATTTT
V gene: TRBV6-6; J gene: TRBJ1-5; D gene: .; clone size: .; CDR3 protein: CASSPAGGNKPQHF; CDR3 DNA: TGTGCCAGCAGTCCCGCGGGGGGGAACAAGCCCCAGCATTTT
V gene: TRBV11-3; J gene: TRBJ2-7; D gene: TRBD2; clone size: .; CDR3 protein: CASSLQLADEQYF; CDR3 DNA: TGTGCCAGCAGCTTACAACTAGCGGACGAGCAGTACTTC
V gene: TRBV25-1; J gene: TRBJ1-5; D gene: TRBD1; clone size: .; CDR3 protein: CASSERDSNQPQHF; CDR3 DNA: TGTGCCAGCAGTGAAAGGGACAGTAATCAGCCCCAGCATTTT
V gene: TRBV28; J gene: TRBJ2-1; D gene: .; clone size: .; CDR3 protein: CASSLGPLDEQFF; CDR3 DNA: TGTGCCAGCAGTTTAGGCCCTCTAGATGAGCAGTTCTTC
V gene: TRBV11-2; J gene: TRBJ1-5; D gene: TRBD1; clone size: .; CDR3 protein: CASSLDRGGNQPQHF; CDR3 DNA: TGTGCCAGCAGCTTGGACAGGGGGGGGAATCAGCCCCAGCATTTT
V gene: TRBV28; J gene: TRBJ2-7; D gene: .; clone size: .; CDR3 protein: CASSPGETGLREEQYF; CDR3 DNA: TGTGCCAGCAGCCCCGGTGAGACGGGGCTCCGGGAGGAGCAGTACTTC
V gene: TRBV11-2; J gene: TRBJ1-2; D gene: .; clone size: .; CDR3 protein: CASSFNQGGAYGYTF; CDR3 DNA: TGTGCCAGCAGCTTCAACCAGGGAGGTGCCTATGGCTACACCTTC
V gene: TRBV4-3; J gene: TRBJ2-2; D gene: .; clone size: .; CDR3 protein: CASSRGTGELFF; CDR3 DNA: TGCGCCAGCAGCCGGGGGACCGGGGAGCTGTTTTTT
V gene: TRBV7-8; J gene: TRBJ2-4; D gene: .; clone size: .; CDR3 protein: CASSLGDPKNIQYF; CDR3 DNA: TGTGCCAGCAGCTTAGGGGACCCAAAAAACATTCAGTACTTC
V gene: TRBV28; J gene: TRBJ2-7; D gene: TRBD1; clone size: .; CDR3 protein: CASSSTGGPTPSYEQYF; CDR3 DNA: TGTGCCAGCAGTTCCACAGGGGGTCCCACGCCTTCCTACGAGCAGTACTTC
V gene: TRBV28; J gene: TRBJ1-5; D gene: .; clone size: .; CDR3 protein: CASSLGAINQPQHF; CDR3 DNA: TGTGCCAGCAGTTTAGGGGCCATCAATCAGCCCCAGCATTTT
V gene: TRBV28; J gene: TRBJ2-5; D gene: .; clone size: .; CDR3 protein: CASSTGTYRRETQYF; CDR3 DNA: TGTGCCAGCAGTACAGGGACGTACCGTAGGGAGACCCAGTACTTC
V gene: TRBV6-5; J gene: TRBJ2-1; D gene: TRBD2; clone size: .; CDR3 protein: CASSLGRGVNEQFF; CDR3 DNA: TGTGCCAGCAGTCTGGGGAGGGGTGTAAATGAGCAGTTCTTC
V gene: TRBV5-6; J gene: TRBJ2-7; D gene: .; clone size: .; CDR3 protein: CASSLGGLNYEQYF; CDR3 DNA: TGTGCCAGCAGCTTAGGTGGGTTAAACTACGAGCAGTACTTC
V gene: TRBV7-9; J gene: TRBJ1-2; D gene: .; clone size: few; CDR3 protein: CASTPYGYTF; CDR3 DNA: TGTGCCAGCACCCCTTATGGCTACACCTTC
V gene: TRBV28; J gene: TRBJ2-7; D gene: TRBD1; clone size: once; CDR3 protein: CASSSAGTGTYEQYF; CDR3 DNA: TGTGCCAGCAGTTCCGCCGGGACAGGGACCTACGAGCAGTACTTC
V gene: TRBV6-5; J gene: TRBJ1-1; D gene: .; clone size: .; CDR3 protein: CASSTLQGWGAEAFF; CDR3 DNA: TGTGCCAGCAGTACCTTACAGGGCTGGGGAGCTGAAGCTTTCTTT
V gene: TRBV28; J gene: TRBJ2-7; D gene: TRBD1; clone size: once; CDR3 protein: CASSPGTGGSDSYEQYF; CDR3 DNA: TGTGCCAGCAGTCCCGGGACAGGGGGCTCCGACTCCTACGAGCAGTACTTC
V gene: TRBV29-1; J gene: TRBJ2-7; D gene: .; clone size: .; CDR3 protein: CSVAPGVSSYEQYF; CDR3 DNA: TGCAGCGTTGCTCCGGGAGTTAGTTCCTACGAGCAGTACTTC
V gene: TRBV7-2; J gene: TRBJ2-7; D gene: .; clone size: few; CDR3 protein: CASSPRERSYEQYF; CDR3 DNA: TGTGCCAGCAGCCCCCGGGAGCGCTCCTACGAGCAGTACTTC
V gene: TRBV18; J gene: TRBJ2-7; D gene: TRBD1; clone size: .; CDR3 protein: CASSPTDRASSYEQYF; CDR3 DNA: TGTGCCAGCTCACCCACGGACAGGGCAAGCTCCTACGAGCAGTACTTC
V gene: TRBV5-1; J gene: TRBJ2-1; D gene: .; clone size: .; CDR3 protein: CASSLDRRGSYNEQFF; CDR3 DNA: TGCGCCAGCAGCTTGGACCGTCGGGGTTCCTACAATGAGCAGTTCTTC
V gene: TRBV28; J gene: TRBJ2-7; D gene: .; clone size: .; CDR3 protein: CASRSEGFEQYF; CDR3 DNA: TGTGCCAGCAGATCGGAGGGCTTCGAGCAGTACTTC
V gene: TRBV2; J gene: TRBJ1-1; D gene: TRBD1; clone size: .; CDR3 protein: CASRGDRGGTEAFF; CDR3 DNA: TGTGCCAGCAGGGGGGACAGGGGTGGCACTGAAGCTTTCTTT
V gene: TRBV28; J gene: TRBJ2-1; D gene: .; clone size: .; CDR3 protein: CASSFPPRETPRGYNEQFF; CDR3 DNA: TGTGCCAGCAGTTTCCCGCCTAGAGAGACGCCTCGTGGCTACAATGAGCAGTTCTTC
V gene: TRBV7-2; J gene: TRBJ2-7; D gene: .; clone size: .; CDR3 protein: CASSFSSYEQYF; CDR3 DNA: TGTGCCAGCAGCTTTTCTTCCTACGAGCAGTACTTC
V gene: TRBV4-2; J gene: TRBJ2-6; D gene: .; clone size: .; CDR3 protein: CASSQDLDSSGANVLTF; CDR3 DNA: TGTGCCAGCAGCCAAGATCTTGACAGCTCTGGGGCCAACGTCCTGACTTTC
V gene: TRBV28; J gene: TRBJ2-5; D gene: .; clone size: .; CDR3 protein: CATSWGETQYF; CDR3 DNA: TGTGCCACCAGTTGGGGGGAGACCCAGTACTTC
V gene: TRBV23-1; J gene: TRBJ2-3; D gene: .; clone size: .; CDR3 protein: CASSQSGAPKILRGNTQYF; CDR3 DNA: TGCGCCAGCAGTCAATCGGGTGCCCCCAAGATCCTTAGGGGGAATACGCAGTATTTT
V gene: TRBV7-2; J gene: TRBJ2-2; D gene: TRBD1; clone size: .; CDR3 protein: CASSLYPRDRGRSGELFF; CDR3 DNA: TGTGCCAGCAGCTTATACCCAAGGGACAGGGGCCGGAGCGGGGAGCTGTTTTTT
V gene: TRBV4-1; J gene: TRBJ2-4; D gene: TRBD1; clone size: .; CDR3 protein: CASSQVPGQGLSAKNIQYF; CDR3 DNA: TGCGCCAGCAGCCAAGTCCCGGGACAGGGCCTTTCAGCCAAAAACATTCAGTACTTC
V gene: TRBV5-6; J gene: TRBJ2-1; D gene: .; clone size: .; CDR3 protein: CASSLGSSYNEQFF; CDR3 DNA: TGTGCCAGCAGCTTGGGAAGCTCCTACAATGAGCAGTTCTTC
V gene: TRBV15; J gene: TRBJ1-3; D gene: .; clone size: .; CDR3 protein: CATSRDGGSGNTIYF; CDR3 DNA: TGTGCCACCAGCAGAGATGGAGGGTCTGGAAACACCATATATTTT
V gene: TRBV7-9; J gene: TRBJ1-4; D gene: TRBD1; clone size: .; CDR3 protein: CASSRRTGATATNEKLFF; CDR3 DNA: TGTGCCAGCAGCCGTAGGACAGGGGCGACTGCAACTAATGAAAAACTGTTTTTT
V gene: TRBV28; J gene: TRBJ2-3; D gene: .; clone size: .; CDR3 protein: CASSLGKDTQYF; CDR3 DNA: TGTGCCAGCAGCCTGGGGAAAGATACGCAGTATTTT